This entry features one T cell receptor beta chain sequence. The antigen remains unidentified. The sample is drawn from a study of CXCR3-negative and CXCR3-positive naive CD8 T cells. Study background: The total count of TRB reads reached about 135 million, and each library contributed about 1.5 +/- 0.3 million.

UMI-labeled 5' RACE yielded the TRB cDNA libraries. TCRdb re-called the 5' RACE reads and gives one entry per CDR3 protein, without DNA. The table lists around 88,000 distinct CDR3 sequences. Triplicate approximately 270,000-cell sorts were made of each CD8+ T cell subset. Naive CD8+ T cells were CD45RO-CCR7+CD27+CD95-. Notes on the study in general: When CXCR3-positive naive cells were set against CXCR3-negative naive cells, the former had more hydrophobic TRB CDR3s. Naive subsets had comparable surface CD5, so TRB CDR3 properties gauged TCR strength.

CDR3 length: 17 residues. The V gene's germline CDR1 is SGHNT and CDR2 YENEEA. The sample comprised naive CXCR3+ CD8+ T cells from blood. Documented subset: CD45RO-CCR7+CD27+CD95- naive CD8+ T cells expressing CXCR3 (TNR3+). The receptor comes from a human donor in good health. Some clones in this sample may be carry-over from other donors' samples. J is TRBJ2-1 and V is TRBV11-3; the TRBD2 assignment by TCRdb is unverifiable without DNA. CDR3: CASSSTGLAEVYNEQFF.